This T cell receptor (beta chain) is drawn from a study of cytotoxic CD8 clonotypes in ibrutinib-treated CLL. Study in general: Patient counts were 11 relapsed/refractory, some 14 treatment-naive and under 18 IGHV unmutated.

Germline CDR1 is MNHEY and CDR2 is SVGAGI. The V and J ends lost 2 bases and 6 bases respectively, with 11 bases between them. The CDR3 extends over 14 amino acids. Only in-frame clones appear in the TCRdb table, and some are missing; sequencing was by immunoSEQ multiplex PCR. The data contain about 140,000 clones, around 90% of them singletons. Study conclusions and caveats: Clonality was higher at ibrutinib response and returned toward baseline at progression. Baseline values of clonality outstripped age-matched healthy donors and followed circulating CD8+ T-cell counts.

A remark on this clone: Its antigen is not known.

The sample consisted of PBMCs, taken after 12 months of ibrutinib treatment. This TCR came from a human donor with chronic lymphocytic leukemia. The rearrangement uses TRBV6-5 and TRBJ1-5; no firm D call. This chain's CDR3 is CASSYVRSGQPQHF. CDR3 in DNA: TGTGCCAGCAGTTACGTCCGGTCGGGTCAGCCCCAGCATTTT.